The present T cell receptor beta chain was sequenced within a study of response to subunit inactivated influenza vaccine. Study-level results: The authors suggested that every seasonal influenza vaccination recruits few new T cells.

Details on this clonotype: Its antigen is undetermined.

CDR3 length: 15 residues. Between the trimmed V and J ends, which lost 7 bases and 3 bases, there was a span of 19 bases. Looked up from germline, CDR1 is MDHEN and CDR2 is SYDVKM. TCRdb reprocessed the RT-PCR reads via MiXCR and lists one record per CDR3 protein. The sample comprises 550,000 to 600,000 distinct CDR3 sequences, about 10% of which are singletons, and roughly a tenth rests with the top ten. The chain is built from TRBV28 and TRBJ2-7, with D unresolved. This TCR came from a man in his fifties who received an inactivated influenza vaccine. The sample here was PBMCs from blood, taken on the day of vaccination. The chain's CDR3 is CASNTDGPLDYEQYF. The CDR3 DNA is TGTGCCAGCAACACGGACGGCCCCTTAGACTACGAGCAGTACTTC.